One sample yielded the 6 T cell receptor beta chains listed below, sequenced in a study of blood T cell repertoires in COVID-19. Here immunoSEQ multiplex PCR was the method, and the copy in TCRdb shows in-frame clones only, minus some. The sample holds approximately 220,000 clones, over 75% seen once. The sequenced material came from PBMCs or T cells enriched from blood (not recorded which). The receptors come from a woman aged 40 to 49 with acute COVID-19.

CDR3: CATSDLGTATEDTQYF. CDR3 nucleotide sequence: TGTGCCACCAGTGACCTTGGGACAGCGACCGAAGATACGCAGTATTTT. The V and J genes are TRBV24-1 and TRBJ2-3; 7 bases map to TRBD1. Per the germline V gene, CDR1 is KGHDR and CDR2 is SFDVKD. The CDR3 loop spans 16 amino acids. With V trimmed by 4 bases and J by 5 bases, 11 bases remained unmatched.

V is TRBV7-3 and J is TRBJ2-2; 10 nucleotides match TRBD2. Germline V CDR1 and CDR2: SGHTA, FQGTGA. CDR3 size: 17 residues. The trim removed 2 bases at V and 2 bases at J, leaving 5 bases unmatched. This CDR3 is CASSLSGLARNTGELFF. CDR3 nucleotide sequence: TGTGCCAGCAGCTTATCGGGACTAGCGAGAAACACCGGGGAGCTGTTTTTT.

The chain joins TRBV18 to TRBJ1-1; D gene uncertain. V shed 5 bases and J shed 3 bases, with 19 bases lying between them. The CDR3 spans 16 residues. CDR1 and CDR2 (germline): KGHSH, LQKENI. Here the CDR3 reads CASSFVARVRDTEAFF. CDR3 bases: TGTGCCAGCTCATTTGTAGCGAGAGTGCGGGACACTGAAGCTTTCTTT. Combining the CDR3 with reference TRBV18 and TRBJ1-1 gives the whole variable domain NAGVMQNPRHLVRRRGQEARLRCSPMKGHSHVYWYRQLPEEGLKFMVYLQKENIIDESGMPKERFSAEFPKEGPSILRIQQVVRGDSAAYFCASSFVARVRDTEAFFGQGTRLTVV.

This rearrangement joins TRBV10-3 to TRBJ2-5; D unclear. Germline V lookup: CDR1 ENHRY, CDR2 SYGVKD. The CDR3 is made up of 11 amino acids. V lost 4 bases to trimming and J lost 4 bases, with 4 bases between them. CDR3 nucleotides: TGTGCCATCAGTGCCGGAGAGACCCAGTACTTC. It codes for CAISAGETQYF.

The count of this clone is one. The chain couples TRBV19 to TRBJ1-2, with D maybe TRBD1 (5 bases). The CDR3 spans 16 residues. Germline CDR1 reads LNHDA; CDR2 reads SQIVND (reference sequence). V was cut by 3 bases and J by 4 bases, with 18 bases left in between. In DNA, the CDR3 is TGTGCCAGTAGTATTCTGACGCAGGGAAGAGGCTATGGCTACACCTTC. Translation gives CASSILTQGRGYGYTF.

The chain joins TRBV11-2 to TRBJ1-3; D might be TRBD1 (6 bases). CDR3 length: 15 residues. Trimming took off 4 bases at V and 0 bases at J, with 10 bases between the two ends. The V gene's germline CDR1 is SGHAT and CDR2 FQNNGV. The CDR3 coding sequence is TGTGCCAGCAGCTCGGGACATTTCTCTGGAAACACCATATATTTT. Translated, it gives CASSSGHFSGNTIYF.